This T cell receptor (beta chain) comes out of a study of blood T cells in healthy people across ages. Study-level points and caveats: There was a strong correlation between TCR beta diversity and naive T cell percentage. Older individuals had lower TCR beta diversity per million T cells (the decline was roughly linear).

Points on this clonotype: Its matching antigen is unknown.

Donors gave about 10 milliliters of peripheral blood apiece. Trimming shortened V by 3 bases and J by 7 bases, and 10 bases separated the two germline ends. The CDR3 has 12 residues. A second PCR of 7 to 11 cycles used a sample-barcoded 5' primer and a J-beta primer mix. Each sample yielded at least 2.5 million CDR3-containing paired-end reads. Each CDR3 protein is one row after TCRdb ran MiXCR on the 5' RACE reads. The data show about a million distinct CDR3 sequences, roughly two fifths seen once. Sequencing input: blood. The source is a man younger than 35 in good health. The chain combines TRBV12-3 or TRBV12-4 with TRBJ2-7; unclear D gene. Here the CDR3 DNA reads TGTGCCAGCAGTTTTGATACGGCAGAGCAGTACTTC. Translated, it gives CASSFDTAEQYF.